This T cell receptor (beta chain) was captured in a study of radiation and T cells in renal cell carcinoma. Assay: immunoSEQ multiplex PCR; the TCRdb copy retains only in-frame clones and omits some. The table has 100,000 or so clones, around nine tenths seen once. Time point meaning: baseline pretreatment blood. Treatment denoted: 15 Gy SBRT to primary tumor, nephrectomy 4 weeks later. Clear cell pathology was present in this patient's renal cell carcinoma. Germline CDR1 is SGHTA and CDR2 is FQGTGA. This CDR3 spans 17 amino acids. The V gene lost 1 base and the J gene lost 0 bases, with 12 bases spanning the gap.

This sequence originates from a man aged 45-65 years with renal cell carcinoma. Material: blood, obtained from a patient whose treatment included radiotherapy and nephrectomy. The V and J genes are TRBV7-3 and TRBJ2-2; D remains unclear. Here the CDR3 reads CASSLNPRPANTGELFF. As DNA, the CDR3 is TGTGCCAGCAGCTTAAACCCAAGGCCCGCGAACACCGGGGAGCTGTTTTTT.